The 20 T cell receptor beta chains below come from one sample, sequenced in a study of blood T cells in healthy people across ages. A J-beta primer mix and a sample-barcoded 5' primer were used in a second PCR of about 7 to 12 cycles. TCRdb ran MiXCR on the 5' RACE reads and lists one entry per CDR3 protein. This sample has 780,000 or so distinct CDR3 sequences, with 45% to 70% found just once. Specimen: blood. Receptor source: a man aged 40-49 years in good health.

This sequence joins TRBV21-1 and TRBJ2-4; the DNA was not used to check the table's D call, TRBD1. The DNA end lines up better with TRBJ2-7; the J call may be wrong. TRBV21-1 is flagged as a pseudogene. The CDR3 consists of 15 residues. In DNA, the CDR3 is TGTGCCAGCAGCAAAGTGGCAGGGAACTGTCACGAGCAGTACTTC. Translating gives CASSKVAGNCHEQYF.

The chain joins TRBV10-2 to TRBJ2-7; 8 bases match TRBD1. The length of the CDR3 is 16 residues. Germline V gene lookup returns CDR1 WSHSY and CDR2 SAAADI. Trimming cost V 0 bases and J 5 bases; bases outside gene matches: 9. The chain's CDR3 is CASSESDRARFHEQYF. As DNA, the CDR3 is TGCGCCAGCAGTGAGTCGGACAGGGCCAGATTCCACGAGCAGTACTTC.

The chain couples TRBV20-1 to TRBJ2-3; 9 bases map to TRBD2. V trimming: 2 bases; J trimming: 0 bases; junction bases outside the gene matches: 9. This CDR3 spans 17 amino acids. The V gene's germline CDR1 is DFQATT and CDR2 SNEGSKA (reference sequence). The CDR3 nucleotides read TGCAGTGCTAGAAACAATATAAGCGGGGGGAGCACAGATACGCAGTATTTT. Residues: CSARNNISGGSTDTQYF.

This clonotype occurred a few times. In DNA form, the CDR3 reads TGTGCCAGCAGCTTAGTGGGGACTAGCGGGAGGACGGCAGATACGCAGTATTTT. Translating gives CASSLVGTSGRTADTQYF. V and J are TRBV7-2 and TRBJ2-3, with TRBD2 matching 15 bases. The V gene end was trimmed by 1 base and the J gene end by 4 bases; junction bases not matched to a gene: 6. The CDR3 totals 18 residues. Germline CDR1 SGHTA, CDR2 FQGNSA.

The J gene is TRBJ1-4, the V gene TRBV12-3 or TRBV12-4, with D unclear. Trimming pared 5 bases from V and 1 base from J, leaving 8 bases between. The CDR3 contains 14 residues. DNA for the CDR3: TGTGCCAGCAGTAGGACGGTAACTAATGAAAAACTGTTTTTT. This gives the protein CASSRTVTNEKLFF.

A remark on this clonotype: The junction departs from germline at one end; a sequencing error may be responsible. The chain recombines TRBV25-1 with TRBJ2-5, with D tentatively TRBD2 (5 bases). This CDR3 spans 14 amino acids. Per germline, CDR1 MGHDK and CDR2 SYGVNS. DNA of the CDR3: TGTGCCAGCAGTGATAAGACTACCAAAGAGATCCAGTACTTC. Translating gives CASSDKTTKEIQYF.

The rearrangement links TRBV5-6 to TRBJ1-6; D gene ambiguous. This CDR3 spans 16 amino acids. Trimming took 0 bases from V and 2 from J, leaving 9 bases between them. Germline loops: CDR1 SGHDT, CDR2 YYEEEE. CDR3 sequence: CASSLDSRAYNSPLHF. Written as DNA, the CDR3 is TGTGCCAGCAGCTTGGACAGCAGAGCCTATAATTCACCCCTCCACTTT.

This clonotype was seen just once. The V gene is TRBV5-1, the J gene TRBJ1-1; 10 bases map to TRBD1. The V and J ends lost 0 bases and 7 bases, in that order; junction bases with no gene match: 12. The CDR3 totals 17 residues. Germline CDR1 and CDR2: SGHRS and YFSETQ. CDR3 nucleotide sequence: TGCGCCAGCAGCTTGGGGATTTTTGGGGGACAGGGGATTGAAGCTTTCTTT. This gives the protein CASSLGIFGGQGIEAFF.

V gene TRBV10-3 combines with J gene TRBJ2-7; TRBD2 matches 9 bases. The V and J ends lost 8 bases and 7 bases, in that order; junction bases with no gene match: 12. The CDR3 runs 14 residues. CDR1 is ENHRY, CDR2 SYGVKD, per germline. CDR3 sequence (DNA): TGTGCCATCCAGGCGGGAGGGAGCTACAATGAGCAGTACTTC. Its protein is CAIQAGGSYNEQYF.

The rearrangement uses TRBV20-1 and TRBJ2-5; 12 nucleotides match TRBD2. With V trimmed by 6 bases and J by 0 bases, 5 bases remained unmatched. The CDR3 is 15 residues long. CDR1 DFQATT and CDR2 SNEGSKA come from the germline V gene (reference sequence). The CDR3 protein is CSAAGTSGYQETQYF. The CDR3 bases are TGCAGTGCCGCGGGGACTAGCGGGTACCAAGAGACCCAGTACTTC.

For the CDR3, the DNA is TGCAGCGGTGCACAGGGGGCCACCGCAACTAATGAAAAACTGTTTTTT. Protein: CSGAQGATATNEKLFF. The chain joins TRBV29-1 to TRBJ1-4; 9 bases match TRBD1. From germline, CDR1 is SQVTM and CDR2 ANQGSEA. The V gene end was trimmed by 7 bases and the J gene end by 0 bases; junction bases not matched to a gene: 9. The CDR3 has 16 amino acids.

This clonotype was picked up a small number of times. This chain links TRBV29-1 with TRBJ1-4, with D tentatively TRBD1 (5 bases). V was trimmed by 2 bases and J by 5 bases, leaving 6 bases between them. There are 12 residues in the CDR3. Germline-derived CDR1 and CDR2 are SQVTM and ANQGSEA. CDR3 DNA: TGCAGCGTTGAACAGGGAAATGAAAAACTGTTTTTT. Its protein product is CSVEQGNEKLFF.

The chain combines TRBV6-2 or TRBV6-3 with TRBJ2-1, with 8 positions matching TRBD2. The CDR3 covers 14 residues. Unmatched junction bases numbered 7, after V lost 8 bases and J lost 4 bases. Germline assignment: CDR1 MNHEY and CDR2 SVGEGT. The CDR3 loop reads CASADGGAYNEQFF. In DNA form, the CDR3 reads TGTGCCAGCGCAGACGGGGGGGCGTACAATGAGCAGTTCTTC.

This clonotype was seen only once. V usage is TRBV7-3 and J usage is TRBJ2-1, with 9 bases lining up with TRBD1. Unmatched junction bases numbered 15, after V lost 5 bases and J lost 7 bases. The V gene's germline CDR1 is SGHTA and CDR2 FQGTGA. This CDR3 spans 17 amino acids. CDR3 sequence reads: CASSPNPGQGRWNEQFF. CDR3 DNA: TGTGCCAGCAGCCCCAACCCGGGACAGGGAAGGTGGAATGAGCAGTTCTTC. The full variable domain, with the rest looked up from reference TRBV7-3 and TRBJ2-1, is GAGVSQTPSNKVTEKGKYVELRCDPISGHTALYWYRQSLGQGPEFLIYFQGTGAADDSGLPNDRFFAVRPEGSVSTLKIQRTERGDSAVYLCASSPNPGQGRWNEQFFGPGTRLTVL.

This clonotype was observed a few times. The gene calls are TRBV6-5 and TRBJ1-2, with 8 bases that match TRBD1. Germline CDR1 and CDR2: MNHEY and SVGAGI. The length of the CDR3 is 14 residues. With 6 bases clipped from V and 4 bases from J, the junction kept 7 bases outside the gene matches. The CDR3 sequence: CASRDPGQVYGYTF. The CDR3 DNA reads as TGTGCCAGCAGGGATCCGGGACAGGTCTATGGCTACACCTTC.

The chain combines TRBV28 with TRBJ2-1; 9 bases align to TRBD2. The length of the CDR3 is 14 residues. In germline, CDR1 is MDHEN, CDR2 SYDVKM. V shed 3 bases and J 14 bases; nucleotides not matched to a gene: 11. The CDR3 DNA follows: TGTGCCAGCAGTTTGATGGGTGTGGCTAGCGGGGAGTTCTTC. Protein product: CASSLMGVASGEFF. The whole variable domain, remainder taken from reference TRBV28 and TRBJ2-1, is DVKVTQSSRYLVKRTGEKVFLECVQDMDHENMFWYRQDPGLGLRLIYFSYDVKMKEKGDIPEGYSVSREKKERFSLILESASTNQTSMYLCASSLMGVASGEFFGPGTRLTVL.

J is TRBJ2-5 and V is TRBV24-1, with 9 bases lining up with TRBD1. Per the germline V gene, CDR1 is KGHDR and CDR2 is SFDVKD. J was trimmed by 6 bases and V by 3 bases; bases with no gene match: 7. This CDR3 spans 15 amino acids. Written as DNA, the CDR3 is TGTGCCACCAGTGATCCACAGGGGGCCCTGAAGACCCAGTACTTC. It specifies CATSDPQGALKTQYF.

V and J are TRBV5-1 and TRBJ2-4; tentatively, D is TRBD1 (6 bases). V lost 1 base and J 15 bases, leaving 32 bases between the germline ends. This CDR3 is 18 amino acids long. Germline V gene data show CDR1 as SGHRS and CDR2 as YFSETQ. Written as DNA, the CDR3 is TGCGCCAGCAGCTTGTGGGCCACAGGGCAGGGACGGAGCTACGAGCGGTACTTC. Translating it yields CASSLWATGQGRSYERYF.

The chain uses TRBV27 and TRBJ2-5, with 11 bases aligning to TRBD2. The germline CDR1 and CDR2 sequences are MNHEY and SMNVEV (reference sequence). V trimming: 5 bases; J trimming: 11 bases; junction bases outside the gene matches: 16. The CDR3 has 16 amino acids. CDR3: CASSPVAGGPINEQYF. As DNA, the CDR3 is TGTGCCAGCAGTCCCGTAGCGGGGGGGCCTATAAATGAGCAGTACTTC.

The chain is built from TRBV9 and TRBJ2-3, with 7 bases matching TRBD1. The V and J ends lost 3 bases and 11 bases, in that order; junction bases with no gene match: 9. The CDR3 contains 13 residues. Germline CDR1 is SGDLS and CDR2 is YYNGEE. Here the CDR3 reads CASSGPQGSKQYF. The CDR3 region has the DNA TGTGCCAGCAGCGGACCACAGGGGAGCAAGCAGTATTTT.